This TCR beta chain is drawn from a study of OX40 agonist ivuxolimab in advanced cancers. Turning to the study itself: Dosing consisted of intravenous ivuxolimab at 0.01 to 10 mg/kg every 2 weeks. A male proportion of about 86% was recorded, with mean age around 55 years and range about 20 to 85. Study-level results: Doses of 0.1 to 3.0 mg/kg were accompanied by clonal expansion of CD4+ and CD8+ blood T cells by week 6.

With respect to this clone: Its matching antigen is unknown.

V was trimmed by 4 bases and J by 0 bases, leaving 4 bases between them. Germline V gene lookup returns CDR1 SGHRS and CDR2 YFSETQ. This CDR3 has 12 amino acids. The table came from immunoSEQ multiplex PCR; TCRdb's copy has only in-frame clones and leaves some out. The data show tens of thousands of clones, less than 85% seen once. The sequence derives from an adult with an advanced solid tumor such as melanoma, head and neck, liver or kidney cancer. The material was CD4+ or CD8+ T cells sorted from blood, obtained in a trial of the OX40 agonist ivuxolimab. The chain combines TRBV5-1 with TRBJ1-1; D unresolved. The CDR3 nucleotides are TGCGCCAGCAGCGAATTGAACACTGAAGCTTTCTTT. Protein: CASSELNTEAFF.